This TCR beta chain comes out of a study of PD-L1 blockade in urothelial cancer. In the study overall: Males with bladder-origin urothelial cancer made up about 90% of the roughly 29 patients. Across blood samples, T cells had a median count of 141,255. Findings and limits, study-wide: Tumor-linked clones in blood grew more by 3 weeks in durable-benefit patients.

The assay was immunoSEQ multiplex PCR, and TCRdb's table has in-frame clones only and misses some. The table lists about 80,000 clones, 87% of them singletons. A remark on this clone: Its target is unknown.

For each patient, 1 to 8 samples were obtained, pretreatment and on-treatment. Sample: PBMCs, taken around atezolizumab (anti-PD-L1) treatment. This TCR was sampled from a woman aged 70-85 years with urothelial cancer.

CDR3 DNA: TGCGCCAGCAGCCAGGGGAAGGGACAGGGATATGGCTACACCTTC. Encoded protein: CASSQGKGQGYGYTF. The V gene is TRBV4-3, the J gene TRBJ1-2; 9 bases map to TRBD1. The length of the CDR3 is 15 residues. Germline lookup yields CDR1 LGHNA and CDR2 YSLEER. The junction had 7 bases not matched to a gene; V was cut back by 3 bases and J by 5 bases.